This T cell receptor beta chain appears in the sequencing data of a study of CD4 T cells in relation to SARS-CoV-2 and coronaviruses. Study-level information: ViraFEST: roughly ten-day antigen culture of PBMCs, then TCR beta CDR3 sequencing. Notes on the study in general: This crossreactivity analysis covered spike protein alone, no other viral proteins.

Germline V gene data show CDR1 as MNHEY and CDR2 as SMNVEV (reference sequence). This CDR3 region has 14 residues. Trimming stripped 5 bases from V and 6 bases from J, with 11 bases between. Unexposed donor CD4+ T cells date from about 2011-2018, before the COVID-19 pandemic. CD4+ T cells were isolated from the cells after less than 13 days of culture. Testing used SARS-CoV-2 S/N and four cold-coronavirus spikes on unexposed-donor CD4+ T cells, cells permitting. This clone was detected a few times. Its antigen is not identified. Assay: immunoSEQ multiplex PCR; the TCRdb copy retains only in-frame clones and omits some. This table holds some 15,000 clones, 75% to 80% found once.

The sequenced sample consisted of CD4+ T cells from PBMCs, cultured in vitro. This rearrangement joins TRBV27 to TRBJ2-6; no definite D call. This clonotype originated in a human donor in good health. Here the CDR3 reads CASSPRVAANVLTF. The DNA for the CDR3 is TGTGCCAGCAGTCCTCGGGTGGCGGCCAACGTCCTGACTTTC.